Shown below are 25 T cell receptor beta chains from a single sample sequenced in a study of blood T cell repertoires in COVID-19. The protocol was immunoSEQ multiplex PCR, while the TCRdb copy is restricted to in-frame clones and leaves out a portion. The sample comprises 150,000 or so clones, approximately 78% of which are singletons, and around 5.5% rests with the top ten. The sequencing sample was made of PBMCs or T cells enriched from blood (not recorded which). The receptors come from a woman between 50 and 59 years old who had recovered from COVID-19.

The chain couples TRBV27 to TRBJ1-5; D uncertain. Trimming took off 4 bases at V and 6 bases at J, with 13 bases between the two ends. CDR1 and CDR2 from the germline V gene are MNHEY and SMNVEV (reference sequence). The CDR3 contains 14 residues. DNA for the CDR3: TGTGCCAGCAGTTATACACAATCCGTTCAGCCCCAGCATTTT. It translates to CASSYTQSVQPQHF.

V usage is TRBV28 and J usage is TRBJ1-2; D gene unclear. The CDR3 covers 12 residues. Germline V gene data show CDR1 as MDHEN and CDR2 as SYDVKM. Trimming took 3 bases from V and 2 from J, leaving 4 bases between them. The CDR3, as DNA: TGTGCCAGCAGTTTTCGGAACTATGGCTACACCTTC. It translates to CASSFRNYGYTF.

The chain combines TRBV7-9 with TRBJ1-6; unclear D gene. In germline, CDR1 is SEHNR, CDR2 FQNEAQ (reference sequence). V was trimmed by 0 bases and J by 9 bases, leaving 6 bases between them. This CDR3 contains 13 residues. CDR3 residues: CASSLAEGSPLHF. The CDR3 DNA sequence: TGTGCCAGCAGCTTAGCGGAGGGTTCACCCCTCCACTTT.

V and J are TRBV7-9 and TRBJ2-7; no clear D gene. From germline, CDR1 is SEHNR and CDR2 FQNEAQ (reference sequence). Trimming cost V 0 bases and J 4 bases, with 7 bases left between them. The CDR3 length is 13 residues. For the CDR3, the DNA is TGTGCCAGCAGCTTAGCCAACACGTACGAGCAGTACTTC. This encodes CASSLANTYEQYF.

The chain carries TRBV29-1 and TRBJ1-1; no clear D. Per the germline V gene, CDR1 is SQVTM and CDR2 is ANQGSEA. Trimming cost V 4 bases and J 2 bases, with 11 bases left between them. The CDR3 contains 13 residues. CDR3 residues: CSVVRSLNTEAFF. In DNA form, the CDR3 reads TGCAGCGTTGTCCGTAGTTTAAACACTGAAGCTTTCTTT.

The rearrangement uses TRBV11-2 and TRBJ2-2; possibly TRBD2 for D (6 bases). Trimming pared 1 base from V and 6 bases from J, leaving 12 bases between. The CDR3 runs to 15 residues. Germline V gene lookup returns CDR1 SGHAT and CDR2 FQNNGV. CDR3 residues: CASSLGTRGAGELFF. The CDR3 DNA sequence: TGTGCCAGCAGCTTAGGGACCCGCGGGGCCGGGGAGCTGTTTTTT.

The chain is built from TRBV6-5 and TRBJ2-7, with 7 bases fitting TRBD1. V was clipped by 2 bases and J by 7 bases; unmatched bases: 5. CDR3 length: 13 residues. Germline V gene data show CDR1 as MNHEY and CDR2 as SVGAGI. The CDR3 DNA is TGTGCCAGCAGTTACGGTCTGGGACAGGAGCAGTACTTC. Translated, it gives CASSYGLGQEQYF.

This CDR3 reads CASSPTQGQGNYGYTF. CDR3 sequence (DNA): TGTGCCAGCAGTCCAACTCAGGGACAGGGTAACTATGGCTACACCTTC. The chain recombines TRBV28 with TRBJ1-2, with 9 bases fitting TRBD1. Germline-derived CDR1 and CDR2 are MDHEN and SYDVKM. The V segment lost 5 bases and the J segment 1 base; nucleotides outside the gene matches: 8. The CDR3 is 16 amino acids.

V is TRBV19 and J is TRBJ2-1; 11 nucleotides align to TRBD2. Germline V gene sequence: CDR1 LNHDA, CDR2 SQIVND (reference sequence). There are 14 residues in the CDR3. J was trimmed by 6 bases and V by 4 bases; bases with no gene match: 2. DNA of the CDR3: TGTGCCAGTAGTAACGGACTAGCGGGCAATGAGCAGTTCTTC. As protein: CASSNGLAGNEQFF. The whole variable domain, remainder taken from reference TRBV19 and TRBJ2-1, is DGGITQSPKYLFRKEGQNVTLSCEQNLNHDAMYWYRQDPGQGLRLIYYSQIVNDFQKGDIAEGYSVSREKKESFPLTVTSAQKNPTAFYLCASSNGLAGNEQFFGPGTRLTVL.

CDR3 nucleotides: TGTGCCAGCAGTACCCAGGGAGGGGTAGATACGCAGTATTTT. Translated: CASSTQGGVDTQYF. The gene calls are TRBV2 and TRBJ2-3; 7 nucleotides line up with TRBD2. The CDR3 contains 14 residues. Trimming cost V 5 bases and J 5 bases; bases outside gene matches: 7. Germline CDR1 is SNHLY and CDR2 is FYNNEI.

J is TRBJ1-3 and V is TRBV5-1, with D possibly TRBD1 on 6 matching bases. The CDR3 sequence is 17 residues long. Germline assignment: CDR1 SGHRS and CDR2 YFSETQ. Trimming shortened V by 0 bases and J by 0 bases, and 13 bases separated the two germline ends. The DNA for the CDR3 is TGCGCCAGCAGCTTGGACGGGACACCGGTCTCTGGAAACACCATATATTTT. Residues: CASSLDGTPVSGNTIYF.

This chain uses TRBV3-1 (or the pseudogene TRBV3-2) with TRBJ1-5, with 9 nucleotides matching TRBD1. The CDR3 sequence is 15 residues long. Germline V gene sequence: CDR1 LGHDT, CDR2 YNNKEL (reference sequence). V lost 4 bases, J lost 5 bases, and 6 bases stayed unmatched. This chain's CDR3 is CASSPGTGTDQPQHF. CDR3 coding DNA: TGTGCCAGCAGCCCCGGGACAGGGACGGATCAGCCCCAGCATTTT.

The chain employs TRBV28 and TRBJ1-5, with D tentatively TRBD1 (6 bases). Per germline, CDR1 MDHEN and CDR2 SYDVKM. V was shortened by 3 bases and J by 6 bases, with 15 bases between the two germline ends. This CDR3 is 15 amino acids long. The CDR3 region is CASSLGAGGTQPQHF. CDR3 DNA sequence: TGTGCCAGCAGTTTGGGGGCTGGGGGTACTCAGCCCCAGCATTTT. Based on the CDR3 plus reference TRBV28 and TRBJ1-5, the full variable domain is DVKVTQSSRYLVKRTGEKVFLECVQDMDHENMFWYRQDPGLGLRLIYFSYDVKMKEKGDIPEGYSVSREKKERFSLILESASTNQTSMYLCASSLGAGGTQPQHFGDGTRLSIL.

At least ten counts were recorded for this clone. The rearrangement uses TRBV28 and TRBJ1-2; 8 bases align to TRBD1. The CDR3 is made up of 15 amino acids. V was pared by 6 bases and J by 4 bases, with 10 bases of the junction left unmatched. Per germline, CDR1 MDHEN and CDR2 SYDVKM. The CDR3 bases are TGTGCCAGCAGGATTAGGGGGGACAGGATCTATGGCTACACCTTC. Translating it yields CASRIRGDRIYGYTF.

The gene calls are TRBV7-8 and TRBJ2-7, with TRBD2 as a possible D gene (5 bases). With 1 base removed from V and 7 bases from J, the gap between germline ends came to 8 bases. Germline values: CDR1 SGHVS, CDR2 FQNEAQ. The CDR3 contains 12 residues. DNA of the CDR3: TGTGCCAGCAGCTTAGTAACGGGGGAGCAGTACTTC. Protein: CASSLVTGEQYF.

The chain employs TRBV28 and TRBJ2-7, with TRBD1 identical over 7 bases. The germline V gene encodes CDR1 MDHEN and CDR2 SYDVKM. This CDR3 has 15 residues. Germline trimming cut 6 bases from V and 2 bases from J; bases unmatched to any gene: 10. The CDR3 is CASRPTGNHPYEQYF. The DNA for the CDR3 is TGTGCCAGCAGGCCGACAGGGAACCACCCCTACGAGCAGTACTTC.

In its sample, this clone was seen many times. The V and J genes are TRBV7-9 and TRBJ1-6, with TRBD1 matching over 9 bases. V was clipped by 1 base and J by 10 bases; unmatched bases: 5. Germline-derived CDR1 and CDR2 are SEHNR and FQNEAQ (reference sequence). The CDR3 is 15 residues long. CDR3 coding DNA: TGTGCCAGCAGCTTAGGGGGGACAGGGACATCACCCCTCCACTTT. This sequence encodes CASSLGGTGTSPLHF.

The chain recombines TRBV11-3 with TRBJ2-2, with 7 bases identical to TRBD1. With 5 bases clipped from V and 0 bases from J, the junction kept 9 bases outside the gene matches. The CDR3 length is 17 residues. The V gene's germline CDR1 is SGHNT and CDR2 YENEEA. The CDR3 DNA is TGTGCCAGCAGCCCCCCGCCAGGGGGAGCGAACACCGGGGAGCTGTTTTTT. This gives the protein CASSPPPGGANTGELFF.

This clone was observed once. The chain is built from TRBV28 and TRBJ1-2; D is unresolved. The CDR3 has 15 amino acids. Germline V gene data show CDR1 as MDHEN and CDR2 as SYDVKM. Trimming cost V 2 bases and J 3 bases, with 13 bases left between them. In nucleotides, the CDR3 is TGTGCCAGCAGTTTAAGTGACAACCTCGACTATGGCTACACCTTC. Its protein product is CASSLSDNLDYGYTF.

The rearrangement uses TRBV7-2 and TRBJ2-5; D remains unclear. Germline CDR1 and CDR2: SGHTA and FQGNSA. This CDR3 spans 12 amino acids. The ends were cut back, 8 bases at V and 0 bases at J, with 7 bases in the middle. The CDR3 is CASGRHQETQYF. In DNA form, the CDR3 reads TGTGCCAGCGGGCGACACCAAGAGACCCAGTACTTC.

The gene calls are TRBV10-3 and TRBJ2-1; 12 nucleotides line up with TRBD2. The V and J ends lost 7 bases and 6 bases, in that order; junction bases with no gene match: 16. Germline V gene lookup returns CDR1 ENHRY and CDR2 SYGVKD. This CDR3 is 18 amino acids long. The CDR3 DNA is TGTGCCATCACTAGCGGGGGGGCCGAATGGAGGACTCGCAATGAGCAGTTCTTC. Protein product: CAITSGGAEWRTRNEQFF.

This chain's CDR3 is CSARRVVLNTEAFF. CDR3 nucleotides: TGCAGCGCCCGGAGGGTCGTATTGAACACTGAAGCTTTCTTT. This chain connects TRBV29-1 to TRBJ1-1; D is undetermined. V shed 7 bases and J shed 0 bases, with 15 bases lying between them. This CDR3 region has 14 residues. Germline V gene sequence: CDR1 SQVTM, CDR2 ANQGSEA. The full variable domain, its missing parts supplied by reference TRBV29-1 and TRBJ1-1, is SAVISQKPSRDICQRGTSLTIQCQVDSQVTMMFWYRQQPGQSLTLIATANQGSEATYESGFVIDKFPISRPNLTFSTLTVSNMSPEDSSIYLCSARRVVLNTEAFFGQGTRLTVV.

V gene TRBV18 combines with J gene TRBJ2-6, with D hard to call. CDR3 size: 16 residues. CDR1 is KGHSH and CDR2 is LQKENI in the germline V gene. Deletions cut 2 bases from V and 0 bases from J, with 8 bases between. The CDR3 DNA is TGTGCCAGCTCACCAACAGACCACTCTGGGGCCAACGTCCTGACTTTC. It translates to CASSPTDHSGANVLTF.

This sequence joins TRBV27 and TRBJ2-2; a weak D match, TRBD1 (7 bases). Germline CDR1 is MNHEY and CDR2 is SMNVEV (reference sequence). CDR3 length: 18 residues. The ends were cut back, 2 bases at V and 1 base at J, with 17 bases in the middle. CDR3 sequence (DNA): TGTGCCAGCAGTTTAGGGAGGCCTCGGGACAGGAACACCGGGGAGCTGTTTTTT. This codes for CASSLGRPRDRNTGELFF.

The V and J genes are TRBV28 and TRBJ1-1; no definite D call. Germline loops: CDR1 MDHEN, CDR2 SYDVKM. There are 14 residues in the CDR3. V was clipped by 3 bases and J by 2 bases, with 10 bases between them. The CDR3 loop reads CASSFRSLNTEAFF. DNA of the CDR3: TGTGCCAGCAGTTTTCGGTCACTTAACACTGAAGCTTTCTTT.